This TCR beta chain was sequenced during a study of blood T cell repertoires in COVID-19. The wider study: Material from acute and convalescent COVID-19 was sourced from the United States, Italy and Spain. PBMCs, B-cell-depleted T cells, or T cells provided the cDNA or gDNA that made up the material.

In the authors' methods: Scientists estimated how many nucleated cells there were by amplifying reference gene primers. Only in-frame clones appear in the TCRdb table, and some are missing; sequencing was by immunoSEQ multiplex PCR. V, J and clone size were drawn from that table, and D and trimming were deduced from the DNA. The sample lists tens of thousands of clones, 82% seen once, with around 12% in the top ten. The clonotype comes from a human donor in a cohort sampled during active COVID-19. The sequenced material came from peripheral blood.

CDR3 nucleotides: TGTGCCAGCAGCCCCTCTAGGAGGGGCCGCACTAACTATGGCTACACCTTC. This translates into CASSPSRRGRTNYGYTF. This chain links TRBV7-2 with TRBJ1-2, with D possibly being TRBD1 (5 bases). In germline, CDR1 is SGHTA, CDR2 FQGNSA. The germline V and J ends were trimmed by 5 bases and 0 bases, with 19 bases remaining between them. This CDR3 has 17 residues.